Shown below are 30 T cell receptor beta chains from a single sample sequenced in a study of Ad26.COV2.S vaccination and SARS-CoV-2 variants. Treatment defined: about 20 received Ad26.COV2.S at low or high dose, single or two shots; several received placebo; per-sample allocation not given. Collection of the samples took place on day 63 after the first injection of vaccine or placebo. Some clones are missing from TCRdb's copy, which holds only in-frame ones; the method was immunoSEQ multiplex PCR. The data show hundreds of thousands of clones, roughly 89% seen once. The sequencing here drew on peripheral blood, taken in a trial of Ad26.COV2.S vaccine versus placebo. The origin of the receptors is a person between 18 and 60 years old who received the Ad26.COV2.S COVID-19 vaccine or a placebo.

The V call is TRBV4-3, the J call TRBJ2-2; D is tentatively TRBD1 or TRBD2 (5 bases each). V lost 0 bases and J lost 1, with 9 bases in between. The CDR3 is 16 amino acids. Germline V gene lookup returns CDR1 LGHNA and CDR2 YSLEER. The CDR3 sequence is CASSQDRGGNTGELFF. The CDR3, as DNA: TGCGCCAGCAGCCAAGATCGTGGGGGGAACACCGGGGAGCTGTTTTTT.

In this sample, this clone turned up once. J is TRBJ1-6 and V is TRBV28, with D possibly TRBD1 on 5 matching bases. There are 14 residues in the CDR3. V was cut by 2 bases and J by 9 bases, with 11 bases left in between. Germline values: CDR1 MDHEN, CDR2 SYDVKM. CDR3 sequence (DNA): TGTGCCAGCAGTTTAAGAAGGAGGGGTTCACCCCTCCACTTT. Translating it yields CASSLRRRGSPLHF.

The chain couples TRBV6-2 or TRBV6-3 to TRBJ2-7; no definite D call. V lost 4 bases and J 2 bases, leaving 9 bases between the germline ends. Germline CDR1 MNHEY, CDR2 SVGEGT. The length of the CDR3 is 13 residues. The CDR3 reads CASSLLNTYEQYV. The CDR3 DNA sequence: TGTGCCAGCAGTTTACTGAACACCTACGAGCAGTACGTC.

The chain uses TRBV7-6 and TRBJ1-5; D ambiguous. This CDR3 spans 15 amino acids. V lost 1 base and J lost 2, with 9 bases in between. Germline CDR1 reads SGHVS; CDR2 reads FNYEAQ. The CDR3 is CASSLGVMGNQPQHF. The CDR3 region has the DNA TGTGCCAGCAGCTTAGGGGTTATGGGCAATCAGCCCCAGCATTTT.

J is TRBJ1-3 and V is TRBV9; the D is unclear. The CDR3 length is 15 residues. V lost 0 bases and J lost 0, with 7 bases in between. Germline CDR1 is SGDLS and CDR2 is YYNGEE. The DNA for the CDR3 is TGTGCCAGCAGCGTAGCGGGGATCTCTGGAAACACCATATATTTT. This gives the protein CASSVAGISGNTIYF. The whole variable domain, remainder taken from reference TRBV9 and TRBJ1-3, is DSGVTQTPKHLITATGQRVTLRCSPRSGDLSVYWYQQSLDQGLQFLIQYYNGEERAKGNILERFSAQQFPDLHSELNLSSLELGDSALYFCASSVAGISGNTIYFGEGSWLTVV.

The chain recombines TRBV5-4 with TRBJ2-5; no definite D call. The CDR3 has 14 amino acids. V was trimmed by 4 bases and J by 4 bases, leaving 14 bases between them. Germline CDR1 reads SGHNT; CDR2 reads YYREEE (reference sequence). CDR3 loop: CASSAARARETQYF. The CDR3 DNA follows: TGTGCCAGCAGCGCCGCCCGGGCCCGAGAGACCCAGTACTTC.

The chain has TRBV28 and TRBJ1-5, with D uncertain. CDR1 is MDHEN, CDR2 SYDVKM, per germline. Trimming cost V 4 bases and J 7 bases, with 26 bases left between them. This CDR3 contains 18 residues. The CDR3 DNA reads as TGTGCCAGCAGTTCGCCCTTGTCGCCCTTGTATGGGAGGCAGCCCCAGCATTTT. Translation gives CASSSPLSPLYGRQPQHF.

As to this clone: An end of the junction does not agree with germline; a read error may underlie this. This sequence joins TRBV11-3 and TRBJ2-1; D is undetermined. The CDR3 runs 15 residues. Germline V lookup: CDR1 SGHNT, CDR2 YENEEA. DNA of the CDR3: TGTGCCAGCAGCTTAGAGGCAGACCATTACAATGAGCGGTTCTTC. It yields the protein CASSLEADHYNERFF. The full variable domain, its missing parts supplied by reference TRBV11-3 and TRBJ2-1, is EAGVVQSPRYKIIEKKQPVAFWCNPISGHNTLYWYLQNLGQGPELLIRYENEEAVDDSQLPKDRFSAERLKGVDSTLKIQPAELGDSAVYLCASSLEADHYNERFFGPGTRLTVL.

The J gene is TRBJ2-1, the V gene TRBV29-1; the D is unclear. V was shortened by 6 bases and J by 4 bases, with 10 bases between the two germline ends. The germline V gene has CDR1 SQVTM and CDR2 ANQGSEA. This CDR3 region has 12 residues. The CDR3 reads CSVLRGYNEQFF. CDR3 DNA: TGCAGCGTCCTCCGAGGATACAATGAGCAGTTCTTC.

The rearrangement links TRBV3-1 (or the pseudogene TRBV3-2) to TRBJ2-7; D remains ambiguous. V lost 1 base, J lost 3 bases, and 13 bases lay in between. The CDR3 contains 15 residues. CDR1 is LGHDT and CDR2 is YNNKEL in the germline V gene (reference sequence). The CDR3 loop reads CASSQGWGHIYEQYF. CDR3 nucleotides: TGTGCCAGCAGCCAAGGGTGGGGTCATATCTACGAGCAGTACTTC.

The chain couples TRBV6-2 or TRBV6-3 to TRBJ1-6; the D is unclear. CDR1 MNHEY and CDR2 SVGEGT come from the germline V gene. The CDR3 is 16 amino acids. Trimming took off 2 bases at V and 7 bases at J, with 15 bases between the two ends. CDR3 protein: CASSYIPDAANSPLHF. In nucleotides, the CDR3 is TGTGCCAGCAGTTACATCCCCGACGCAGCAAATTCACCCCTCCACTTT.

V gene TRBV11-2 combines with J gene TRBJ2-1, with TRBD2 matching 10 bases. V was pared by 1 base and J by 6 bases, with 9 bases of the junction left unmatched. The germline V gene has CDR1 SGHAT and CDR2 FQNNGV. The length of the CDR3 is 17 residues. The CDR3 region is CASSLVGVQRGGNEQFF. CDR3 sequence (DNA): TGTGCCAGCAGCTTAGTTGGAGTCCAGCGGGGGGGCAATGAGCAGTTCTTC.

A remark on this clone: This sample also contains other DNA sequences that code for the same CDR3. The genes are TRBV5-1 and TRBJ2-1, with 10 nucleotides matching TRBD2. CDR1 is SGHRS, CDR2 YFSETQ, per germline. The CDR3 sequence is 15 residues long. Trimming took 0 bases from V and 6 from J; bases not matched to a gene: 3. CDR3 in amino acids: CASSLVTSGPNEQFF. The CDR3 nucleotides read TGCGCCAGCAGCTTGGTGACTAGCGGGCCCAATGAGCAGTTCTTC.

Only one count was recorded for this clone. The gene calls are TRBV18 and TRBJ2-3; D gene ambiguous. Trimming left V 0 bases short and J 2 bases short, with 6 bases between. There are 14 residues in the CDR3. Germline lookup yields CDR1 KGHSH and CDR2 LQKENI. CDR3 DNA: TGTGCCAGCTCACCACCTAGCTCCACAGATACGCAGTATTTT. It encodes CASSPPSSTDTQYF.

V gene TRBV6-5 combines with J gene TRBJ1-6; D not certain. From germline, CDR1 is MNHEY and CDR2 SVGAGI. The length of the CDR3 is 15 residues. The V gene lost 3 bases and the J gene lost 1 base, with 7 bases spanning the gap. The CDR3 DNA is TGTGCCAGCAGTTATGAGGAGTCCTATAATTCACCCCTCCACTTT. Amino acids: CASSYEESYNSPLHF.

About this clone itself: Additional DNA sequences in this sample encode the identical CDR3. V usage is TRBV5-6 and J usage is TRBJ1-1; D unclear. Germline V gene sequence: CDR1 SGHDT, CDR2 YYEEEE. The germline V and J ends were trimmed by 2 bases and 1 base, with 9 bases remaining between them. The CDR3 is 14 residues long. The CDR3 coding sequence is TGTGCCAGCAGCTTTCTCCAGAAGAACACTGAAGCTTTCTTT. Translating it yields CASSFLQKNTEAFF. The entire variable domain, with the rest obtained from reference TRBV5-6 and TRBJ1-1, is as follows: DAGVTQSPTHLIKTRGQQVTLRCSPKSGHDTVSWYQQALGQGPQFIFQYYEEEERQRGNFPDRFSGHQFPNYSSELNVNALLLGDSALYLCASSFLQKNTEAFFGQGTRLTVV.

The gene calls are TRBV30 and TRBJ1-4, with 8 bases fitting TRBD1. The germline gives CDR1 GTSNPN, CDR2 SVGIG (reference sequence). The CDR3 spans 16 residues. V trimming: 3 bases; J trimming: 8 bases; junction bases outside the gene matches: 14. CDR3 residues: CAWRGKTGQDLEKLFF. The CDR3 DNA reads as TGTGCCTGGAGAGGCAAAACGGGACAGGACCTAGAAAAACTGTTTTTT.

The rearrangement links TRBV4-3 to TRBJ1-6; no definite D call. Germline V gene lookup returns CDR1 LGHNA and CDR2 YSLEER. This CDR3 comprises 15 residues. The V and J ends lost 4 bases and 9 bases respectively, with 16 bases between them. Here the CDR3 reads CASSRSIGFASPLHF. CDR3 DNA sequence: TGCGCCAGCAGCCGGAGTATAGGCTTCGCTTCACCCCTCCACTTT.

This clone was seen a handful of times. In the same sample, other DNA sequences code for this CDR3. The chain uses TRBV30 and TRBJ2-5; D possibly corresponds to TRBD2 (5 bases). CDR1 is GTSNPN, CDR2 SVGIG, per germline (reference sequence). Trimming cost V 5 bases and J 5 bases, with 9 bases left between them. This CDR3 has 11 residues. As DNA, the CDR3 is TGTGCCTGGGGGCCGGGGGAGACCCAGTACTTC. It encodes CAWGPGETQYF.

The rearrangement uses TRBV7-9 and TRBJ1-1; 7 positions agree with TRBD1. Looked up from germline, CDR1 is SEHNR and CDR2 is FQNEAQ (reference sequence). CDR3 length: 19 residues. The J segment lost 0 bases and the V segment lost 2 bases, leaving 15 bases of the junction unmatched. The CDR3 is CASSLTYRGGGAMNTEAFF. CDR3 in DNA: TGTGCCAGCAGCTTAACTTACCGGGGAGGGGGCGCCATGAACACTGAAGCTTTCTTT.

This sequence joins TRBV4-1 and TRBJ1-1; no clear D. V was clipped by 0 bases and J by 4 bases, with 15 bases between them. This CDR3 region has 16 residues. Germline V lookup: CDR1 MGHRA, CDR2 YSYEKL. CDR3 protein: CASSQDSRLLSTEAFF. The CDR3, as DNA: TGCGCCAGCAGCCAAGATTCCAGGCTGCTGAGCACTGAAGCTTTCTTT.

This chain uses TRBV28 with TRBJ1-1, with D possibly matching TRBD1 (5 bases). With 0 bases removed from V and 5 bases from J, the gap between germline ends came to 19 bases. The germline V gene encodes CDR1 MDHEN and CDR2 SYDVKM. The length of the CDR3 is 17 residues. This chain's CDR3 is CASSLWGGGGTETEAFF. The CDR3 DNA follows: TGTGCCAGCAGTTTATGGGGGGGAGGAGGAACGGAGACTGAAGCTTTCTTT.

This sequence joins TRBV28 and TRBJ2-7; the D is unclear. The V end was cut by 3 bases, the J end by 0 bases, with 6 bases between. The length of the CDR3 is 13 residues. Germline assignment: CDR1 MDHEN and CDR2 SYDVKM. The CDR3 reads CASSFTVSYEQYF. CDR3 bases: TGTGCCAGCAGTTTTACAGTCTCCTACGAGCAGTACTTC.

The chain employs TRBV3-1 (or the pseudogene TRBV3-2) and TRBJ1-1; D gene uncertain. The CDR3 runs to 17 residues. V was trimmed by 2 bases and J by 0 bases, leaving 16 bases between them. Per germline, CDR1 LGHDT and CDR2 YNNKEL (reference sequence). The DNA for the CDR3 is TGTGCCAGCAGCCAATTCGTCAGGTTTTACATGAACACTGAAGCTTTCTTT. Residues: CASSQFVRFYMNTEAFF.

CDR3: CASSEMTVGLTGELFF. The DNA of the CDR3 is TGTGCCAGCAGTGAGATGACAGTAGGATTGACCGGGGAGCTGTTTTTT. This chain uses TRBV2 with TRBJ2-2; TRBD1 might be the D (5 bases). V lost 3 bases and J 5 bases, leaving 16 bases between the germline ends. Germline V gives CDR1 SNHLY, CDR2 FYNNEI. The CDR3 spans 16 residues. The full variable domain, completed using reference TRBV2 and TRBJ2-2, is EPEVTQTPSHQVTQMGQEVILRCVPISNHLYFYWYRQILGQKVEFLVSFYNNEISEKSEIFDDQFSVERPDGSNFTLKIRSTKLEDSAMYFCASSEMTVGLTGELFFGEGSRLTVL.

This sequence joins TRBV19 and TRBJ1-3, with D unclear. This CDR3 spans 13 amino acids. V was trimmed by 5 bases and J by 2 bases, leaving 7 bases between them. Germline lookup yields CDR1 LNHDA and CDR2 SQIVND (reference sequence). CDR3 residues: CASSPNPGNTIYF. In nucleotides, the CDR3 is TGTGCCAGTAGTCCGAACCCTGGAAACACCATATATTTT.

The chain recombines TRBV5-5 with TRBJ2-1; the D gene is possibly TRBD1 (6 bases). In germline, CDR1 is SGHKS, CDR2 YYEKEE (reference sequence). The V end lost 0 bases, the J end lost 2 bases, and 12 bases lay between the germline ends. The CDR3 has 16 amino acids. The CDR3, as DNA: TGTGCCAGCAGCTTGGCCGGGACAATCACCTACAATGAGCAGTTCTTC. Residues: CASSLAGTITYNEQFF.

This clone occurred once. Other nucleotide sequences from this sample produce the same CDR3. The chain carries TRBV6-2 or TRBV6-3 and TRBJ1-2; D uncertain. There are 12 residues in the CDR3. The V end lost 5 bases, the J end lost 1 base, and 5 bases lay between the germline ends. Germline assignment: CDR1 MNHEY and CDR2 SVGEGT. The chain's CDR3 is CASSRLNYGYTF. The CDR3 DNA is TGTGCCAGCAGTCGACTTAACTATGGCTACACCTTC.

The V gene is TRBV28, the J gene TRBJ1-2; a possible D gene is TRBD1 (6 bases). The V end lost 5 bases, the J end lost 4 bases, and 14 bases lay between the germline ends. The CDR3 is 14 amino acids. The germline V gene encodes CDR1 MDHEN and CDR2 SYDVKM. CDR3 amino acids: CASSDHQGFYGYTF. The DNA for the CDR3 is TGTGCCAGCAGTGATCATCAGGGGTTCTATGGCTACACCTTC.

This chain links TRBV7-2 with TRBJ2-7; no definite D call. The CDR3 extends over 15 amino acids. V was trimmed by 2 bases and J by 1 base, leaving 12 bases between them. Germline V CDR1 and CDR2: SGHTA, FQGNSA. The CDR3 DNA sequence: TGTGCCAGCAGCTTAAAGTGGATGGAATCCTACGAGCAGTACTTC. Protein: CASSLKWMESYEQYF.